This T cell receptor (beta chain) was captured by sequencing in a study of cytomegalovirus exposure and HLA in healthy donors. It was with 60 Vbeta and 13 Jbeta primers that the PCR ran. Produced via immunoSEQ multiplex PCR; TCRdb's table is partial and in-frame only. The sample totals about 190,000 clones; its top ten clones hold 0.75% to 1%. Per germline, CDR1 SGHVS and CDR2 FQNEAQ. V was trimmed by 0 bases and J by 4 bases, leaving 9 bases between them. The CDR3 is made up of 14 amino acids. Sequencing was done on a sample of PBMCs. This receptor was taken from a woman aged 25 to 39 in good health and CMV-seropositive. This chain joins TRBV7-8 and TRBJ2-5; D is perhaps TRBD1 (6 bases). The CDR3 protein is CASSLAVGAETQYF. The DNA for the CDR3 is TGTGCCAGCAGCTTAGCGGTGGGGGCAGAGACCCAGTACTTC.